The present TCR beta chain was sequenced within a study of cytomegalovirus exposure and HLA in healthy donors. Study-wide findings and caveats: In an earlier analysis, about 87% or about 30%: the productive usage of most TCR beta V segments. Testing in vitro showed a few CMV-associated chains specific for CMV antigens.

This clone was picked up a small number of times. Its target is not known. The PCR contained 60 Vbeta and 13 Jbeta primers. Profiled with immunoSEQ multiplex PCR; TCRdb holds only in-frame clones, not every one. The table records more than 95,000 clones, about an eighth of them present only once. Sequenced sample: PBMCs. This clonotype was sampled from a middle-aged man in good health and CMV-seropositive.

The chain's CDR3 is CASSRTGYDGEAFF. Here the CDR3 DNA reads TGTGCCAGCAGCCGGACAGGGTACGACGGTGAAGCTTTCTTT. The genes are TRBV5-4 and TRBJ1-1; 8 bases map to TRBD1. There are 14 residues in the CDR3. The germline V gene has CDR1 SGHNT and CDR2 YYREEE (reference sequence). After removal of 4 bases from V and 7 bases from J, the junction contained 9 bases not matched to a gene.